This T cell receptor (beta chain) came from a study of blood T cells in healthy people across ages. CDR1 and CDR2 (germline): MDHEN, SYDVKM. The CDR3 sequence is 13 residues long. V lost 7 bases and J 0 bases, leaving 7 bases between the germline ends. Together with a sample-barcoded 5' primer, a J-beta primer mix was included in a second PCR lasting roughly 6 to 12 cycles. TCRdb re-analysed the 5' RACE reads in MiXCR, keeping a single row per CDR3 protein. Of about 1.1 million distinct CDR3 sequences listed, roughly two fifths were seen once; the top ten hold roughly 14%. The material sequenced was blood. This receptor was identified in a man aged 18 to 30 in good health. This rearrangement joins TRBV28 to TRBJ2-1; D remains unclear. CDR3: CASIPSSYNEQFF. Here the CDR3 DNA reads TGTGCCAGCATACCTAGCTCCTACAATGAGCAGTTCTTC.